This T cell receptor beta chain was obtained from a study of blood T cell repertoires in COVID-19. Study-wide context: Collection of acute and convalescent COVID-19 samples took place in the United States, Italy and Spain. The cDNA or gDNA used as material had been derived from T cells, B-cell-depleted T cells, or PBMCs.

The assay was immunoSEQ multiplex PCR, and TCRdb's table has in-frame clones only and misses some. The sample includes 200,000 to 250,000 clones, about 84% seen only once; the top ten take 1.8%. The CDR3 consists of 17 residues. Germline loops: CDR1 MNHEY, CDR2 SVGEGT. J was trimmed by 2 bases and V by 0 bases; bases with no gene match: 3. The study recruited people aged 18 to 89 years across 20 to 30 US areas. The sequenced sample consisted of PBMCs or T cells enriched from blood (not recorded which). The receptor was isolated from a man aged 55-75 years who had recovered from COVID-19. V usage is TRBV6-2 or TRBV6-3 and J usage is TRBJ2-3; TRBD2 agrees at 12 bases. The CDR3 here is CASSYSLAGGPTDTQYF. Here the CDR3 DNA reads TGTGCCAGCAGTTACTCCCTAGCGGGGGGGCCCACAGATACGCAGTATTTT.